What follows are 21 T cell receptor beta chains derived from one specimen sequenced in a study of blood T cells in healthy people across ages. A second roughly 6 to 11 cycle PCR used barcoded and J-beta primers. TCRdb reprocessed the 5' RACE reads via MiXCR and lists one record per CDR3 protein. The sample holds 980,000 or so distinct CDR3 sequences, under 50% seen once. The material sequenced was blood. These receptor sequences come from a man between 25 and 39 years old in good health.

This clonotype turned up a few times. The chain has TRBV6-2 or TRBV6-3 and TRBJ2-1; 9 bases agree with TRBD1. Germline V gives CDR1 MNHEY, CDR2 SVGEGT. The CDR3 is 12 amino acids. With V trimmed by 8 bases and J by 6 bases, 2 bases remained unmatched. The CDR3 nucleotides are TGTGCCAGCGGGGACAGGGTCAATGAGCAGTTCTTC. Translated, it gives CASGDRVNEQFF.

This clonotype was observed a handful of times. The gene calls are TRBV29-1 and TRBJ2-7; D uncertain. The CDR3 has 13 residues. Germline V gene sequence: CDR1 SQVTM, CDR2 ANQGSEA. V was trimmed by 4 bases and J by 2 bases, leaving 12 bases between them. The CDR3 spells CSVGSNRAYEQYF. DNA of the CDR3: TGCAGCGTTGGGTCCAACCGAGCCTACGAGCAGTACTTC.

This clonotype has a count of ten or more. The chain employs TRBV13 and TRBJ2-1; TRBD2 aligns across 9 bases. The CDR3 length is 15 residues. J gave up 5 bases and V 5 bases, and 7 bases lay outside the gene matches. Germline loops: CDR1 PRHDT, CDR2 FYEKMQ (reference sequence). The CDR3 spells CASSLEGTSNNEQFF. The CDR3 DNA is TGTGCCAGCAGCCTGGAGGGGACTAGCAACAATGAGCAGTTCTTC.

The CDR3 here is CASSPGRVLTEAFF. The DNA of the CDR3 is TGTGCCAGCAGTCCAGGGAGGGTTTTGACTGAAGCTTTCTTT. This rearrangement joins TRBV5-5 to TRBJ1-1, with a tentative D call TRBD1 (5 bases). The CDR3 is 14 residues long. V lost 5 bases and J 5 bases, leaving 16 bases between the germline ends. Germline CDR1 SGHKS, CDR2 YYEKEE (reference sequence).

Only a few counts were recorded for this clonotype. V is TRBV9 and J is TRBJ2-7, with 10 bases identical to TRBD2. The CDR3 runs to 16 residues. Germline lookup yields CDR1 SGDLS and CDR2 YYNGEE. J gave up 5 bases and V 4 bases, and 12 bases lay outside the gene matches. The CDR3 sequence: CASSPLGAGGFHEQYF. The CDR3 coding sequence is TGTGCCAGCAGCCCGCTCGGAGCGGGGGGGTTCCACGAGCAGTACTTC.

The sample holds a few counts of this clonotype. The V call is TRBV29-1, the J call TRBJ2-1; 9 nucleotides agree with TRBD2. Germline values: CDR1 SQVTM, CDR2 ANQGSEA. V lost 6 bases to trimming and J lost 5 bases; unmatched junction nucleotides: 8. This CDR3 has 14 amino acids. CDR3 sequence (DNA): TGCAGCGTCCTTAGCGGGAGAGCTAACAATGAGCAGTTCTTC. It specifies CSVLSGRANNEQFF.

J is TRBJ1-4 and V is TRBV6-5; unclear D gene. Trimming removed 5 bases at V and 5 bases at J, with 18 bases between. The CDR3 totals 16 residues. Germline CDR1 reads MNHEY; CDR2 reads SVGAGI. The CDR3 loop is CASSRSGYATNEKLFF. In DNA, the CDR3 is TGTGCCAGCAGTCGGAGTGGCTACGCGACCAATGAAAAACTGTTTTTT.

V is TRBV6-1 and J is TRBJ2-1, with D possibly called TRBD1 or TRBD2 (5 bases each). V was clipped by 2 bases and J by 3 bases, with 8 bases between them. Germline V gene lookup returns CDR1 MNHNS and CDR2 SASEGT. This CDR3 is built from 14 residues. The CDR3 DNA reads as TGTGCCAGCAGTGAACGAGGGGACTACAATGAGCAGTTCTTC. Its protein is CASSERGDYNEQFF.

Here the CDR3 reads CASSYDSQAIYGYTF. The CDR3 bases are TGTGCCAGCAGTTACGATTCTCAGGCAATCTATGGCTACACCTTC. The chain combines TRBV6-2 or TRBV6-3 with TRBJ1-2; no clear D gene. Looked up from germline, CDR1 is MNHEY and CDR2 is SVGEGT. CDR3 length: 15 residues. V dropped 2 bases and J dropped 4 bases, with 14 bases sitting between them.

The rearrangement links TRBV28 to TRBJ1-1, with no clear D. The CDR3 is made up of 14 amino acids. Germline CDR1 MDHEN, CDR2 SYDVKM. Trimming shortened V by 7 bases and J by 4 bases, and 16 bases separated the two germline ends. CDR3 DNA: TGTGCCAGCATCACTCTAGGGCATCCCACTGAAGCTTTCTTT. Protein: CASITLGHPTEAFF.

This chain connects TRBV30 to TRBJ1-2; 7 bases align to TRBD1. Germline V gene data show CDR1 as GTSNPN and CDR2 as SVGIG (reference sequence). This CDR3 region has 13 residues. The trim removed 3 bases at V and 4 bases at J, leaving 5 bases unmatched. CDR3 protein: CAWRARGFYGYTF. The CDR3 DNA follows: TGTGCCTGGAGGGCCAGGGGGTTCTATGGCTACACCTTC.

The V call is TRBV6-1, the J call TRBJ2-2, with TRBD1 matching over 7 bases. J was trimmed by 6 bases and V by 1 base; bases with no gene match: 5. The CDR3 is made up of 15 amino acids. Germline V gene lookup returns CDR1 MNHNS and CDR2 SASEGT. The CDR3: CASSEVQGLAGELFF. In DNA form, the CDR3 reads TGTGCCAGCAGTGAAGTACAGGGGCTCGCCGGGGAGCTGTTTTTT.

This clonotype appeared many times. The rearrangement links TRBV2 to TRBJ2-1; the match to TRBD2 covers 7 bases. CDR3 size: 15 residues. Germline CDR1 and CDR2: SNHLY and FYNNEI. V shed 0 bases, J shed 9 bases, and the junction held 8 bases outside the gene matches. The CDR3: CASSEAGGIAAEQFF. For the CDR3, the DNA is TGTGCCAGCAGTGAAGCGGGGGGGATCGCGGCTGAGCAGTTCTTC. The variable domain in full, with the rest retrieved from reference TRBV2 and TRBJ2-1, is EPEVTQTPSHQVTQMGQEVILRCVPISNHLYFYWYRQILGQKVEFLVSFYNNEISEKSEIFDDQFSVERPDGSNFTLKIRSTKLEDSAMYFCASSEAGGIAAEQFFGPGTRLTVL.

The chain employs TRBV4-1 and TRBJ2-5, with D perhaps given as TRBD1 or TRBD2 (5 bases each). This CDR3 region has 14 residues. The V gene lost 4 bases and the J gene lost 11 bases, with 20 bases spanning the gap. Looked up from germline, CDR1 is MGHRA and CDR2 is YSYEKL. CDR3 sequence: CASSPAVGAGEQYF. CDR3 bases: TGCGCCAGCAGCCCGGCCGTCGGGGCCGGTGAGCAGTACTTC.

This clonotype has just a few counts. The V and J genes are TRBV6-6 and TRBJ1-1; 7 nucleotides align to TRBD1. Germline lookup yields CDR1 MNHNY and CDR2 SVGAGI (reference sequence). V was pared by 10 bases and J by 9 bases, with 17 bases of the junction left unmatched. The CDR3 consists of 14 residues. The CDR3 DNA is TGTGCCACCGACAGGGCGGAGGGCCCAGGCAAAGCTTTCTTT. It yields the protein CATDRAEGPGKAFF.

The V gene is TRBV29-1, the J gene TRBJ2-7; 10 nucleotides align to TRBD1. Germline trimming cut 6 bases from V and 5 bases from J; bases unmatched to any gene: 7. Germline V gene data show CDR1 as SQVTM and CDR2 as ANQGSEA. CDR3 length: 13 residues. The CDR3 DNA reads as TGCAGCGTCCTATGGGACAGGGGCCACGAGCAGTACTTC. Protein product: CSVLWDRGHEQYF.

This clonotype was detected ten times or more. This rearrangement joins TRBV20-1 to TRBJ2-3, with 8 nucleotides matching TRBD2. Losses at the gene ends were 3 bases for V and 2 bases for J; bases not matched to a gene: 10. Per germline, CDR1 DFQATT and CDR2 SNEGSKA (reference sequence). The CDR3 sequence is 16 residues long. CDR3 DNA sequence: TGCAGTGCTAGGAGCGGGGGAAACCTTTTCACAGATACGCAGTATTTT. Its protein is CSARSGGNLFTDTQYF.

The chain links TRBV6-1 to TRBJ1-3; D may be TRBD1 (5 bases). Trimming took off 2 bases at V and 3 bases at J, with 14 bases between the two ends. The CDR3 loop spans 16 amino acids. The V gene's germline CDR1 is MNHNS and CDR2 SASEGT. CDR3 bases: TGTGCCAGCAGTGAATACGCAGGGCTGGGTGGAAACACCATATATTTT. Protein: CASSEYAGLGGNTIYF.

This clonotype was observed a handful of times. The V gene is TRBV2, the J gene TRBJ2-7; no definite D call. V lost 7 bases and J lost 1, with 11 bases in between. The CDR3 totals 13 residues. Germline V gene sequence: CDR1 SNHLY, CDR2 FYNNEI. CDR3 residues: CASTADGSYEQYF. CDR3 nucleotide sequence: TGTGCCAGCACCGCGGACGGGTCCTACGAGCAGTACTTC.

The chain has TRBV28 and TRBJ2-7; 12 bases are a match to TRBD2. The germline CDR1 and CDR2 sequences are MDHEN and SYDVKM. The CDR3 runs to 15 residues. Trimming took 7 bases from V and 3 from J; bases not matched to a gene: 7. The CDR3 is CASTAPGLAGYEQYF. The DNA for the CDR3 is TGTGCCAGCACCGCACCGGGACTAGCGGGCTACGAGCAGTACTTC.

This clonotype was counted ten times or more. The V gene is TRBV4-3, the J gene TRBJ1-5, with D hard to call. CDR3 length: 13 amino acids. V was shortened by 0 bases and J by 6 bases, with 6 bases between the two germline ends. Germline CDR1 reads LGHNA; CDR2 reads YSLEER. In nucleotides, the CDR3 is TGCGCCAGCAGCCAAGATATTGGTCAGCCCCAGCATTTT. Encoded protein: CASSQDIGQPQHF.